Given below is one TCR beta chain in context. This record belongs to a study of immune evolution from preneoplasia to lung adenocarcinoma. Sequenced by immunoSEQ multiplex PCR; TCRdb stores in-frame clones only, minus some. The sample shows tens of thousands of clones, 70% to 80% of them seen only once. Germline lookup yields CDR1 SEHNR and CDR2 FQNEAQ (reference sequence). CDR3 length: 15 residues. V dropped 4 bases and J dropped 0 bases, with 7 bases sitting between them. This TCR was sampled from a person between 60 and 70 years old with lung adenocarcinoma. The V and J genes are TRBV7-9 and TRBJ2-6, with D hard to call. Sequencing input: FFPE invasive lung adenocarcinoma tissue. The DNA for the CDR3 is TGTGCCAGCAGCTCAGCGAGCTCTGGGGCCAACGTCCTGACTTTC. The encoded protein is CASSSASSGANVLTF. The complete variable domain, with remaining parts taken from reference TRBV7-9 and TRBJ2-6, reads DTGVSQNPRHKITKRGQNVTFRCDPISEHNRLYWYRQTLGQGPEFLTYFQNEAQLEKSRLLSDRFSAERPKGSFSTLEIQRTEQGDSAMYLCASSSASSGANVLTFGAGSRLTVL.